The T cell receptor (beta chain) described here comes from a study of glioma-infiltrating T cells after dendritic cell vaccination. TCRB CDR3 was amplified from 2 ug genomic DNA or less. The protocol was immunoSEQ multiplex PCR, while the TCRdb copy is restricted to in-frame clones and leaves out a portion. The table shows around 89,000 clones, with more than 75% occurring only once. Germline CDR1 is SGHDT and CDR2 is YYEEEE. V was pared by 1 base and J by 8 bases, with 13 bases between. CDR3 length equals 15 residues. The clonotype was recovered from a human donor with glioblastoma. The source was blood, collected before dendritic cell vaccination. The rearrangement joins TRBV5-6 to TRBJ1-6; D possibly corresponds to TRBD1 (6 bases). CDR3 coding DNA: TGTGCCAGCAGCTTGCGCACAGGGTTGGATTCACCCCTCCACTTT. Translated, it gives CASSLRTGLDSPLHF. Variable domain in full (rest from reference TRBV5-6 and TRBJ1-6): DAGVTQSPTHLIKTRGQQVTLRCSPKSGHDTVSWYQQALGQGPQFIFQYYEEEERQRGNFPDRFSGHQFPNYSSELNVNALLLGDSALYLCASSLRTGLDSPLHFGNGTRLTVT.